Listed below are T cell receptor beta chains from one sample, sequenced in a study of blood T cell repertoires in COVID-19. Assay: immunoSEQ multiplex PCR; the TCRdb copy retains only in-frame clones and omits some. The sample shows 110,000 or so clones, approximately 81% of them seen only once. The sequenced sample was peripheral blood. These receptors were obtained from a man aged 35 to 55 with acute or convalescent COVID-19. Both conserved end residues are part of each CDR3. D genes are given only for firm matches. The size field is filled for only some rows; it gives once, few, many or a size class.

>NA|TRBV29-1|TRBJ2-3|few
CSVPAGYSTDTQYF
TGCAGCGTTCCGGCAGGGTATAGCACAGATACGCAGTATTTT
>TRBD1|TRBV5-1|TRBJ1-1|NA
CASRRQGSDTEAFF
TGCGCCAGCCGAAGACAGGGATCGGACACTGAAGCTTTCTTT
>NA|TRBV7-9|TRBJ1-1|NA
CASSVGPRHELAAFF
TGTGCCAGCAGCGTAGGCCCGAGACATGAACTTGCAGCTTTCTTT
>TRBD2|TRBV6-1|TRBJ2-5|NA
CASSALSRGGRETQYF
TGTGCCAGCAGTGCCCTCTCGCGGGGGGGCCGGGAGACCCAGTACTTC
>TRBD2|TRBV2|TRBJ2-3|NA
CASSGTSGGDTQYF
TGTGCCAGCAGTGGGACTAGCGGGGGAGATACGCAGTATTTT
>TRBD2|TRBV11-2|TRBJ2-7|NA
CASSLGRGGSYEQYF
TGTGCCAGCAGCTTAGGGCGGGGGGGCTCCTACGAGCAGTACTTC
>TRBD2|TRBV15|TRBJ2-5|NA
CATSASGKETQYF
TGTGCCACCAGTGCTAGCGGTAAAGAGACCCAGTACTTC
>NA|TRBV5-1|TRBJ2-3|NA
CASSLSARGDTQYF
TGCGCCAGCAGCTTGTCAGCTCGCGGAGATACGCAGTATTTT
>NA|TRBV10-1|TRBJ2-3|NA
CASSKLASGADTQYF
TGCGCCAGCAGTAAACTAGCTTCGGGCGCAGATACGCAGTATTTT
>NA|TRBV5-1|TRBJ1-1|NA
CASSLVEGENTEAFF
TGCGCCAGCAGCTTGGTCGAAGGGGAAAACACTGAAGCTTTCTTT
>TRBD1|TRBV27|TRBJ2-7|NA
CASSLRGQNYEQYF
TGTGCCAGCAGTTTGAGGGGACAGAATTACGAGCAGTACTTC
>NA|TRBV6-6|TRBJ1-3|NA
CASRVGGISGNTIYF
TGTGCCAGCAGAGTAGGGGGTATCTCTGGAAACACCATATATTTT
>NA|TRBV15|TRBJ1-1|NA
CATSRDVEGSTEAFF
TGTGCCACCAGCAGAGATGTGGAGGGTTCGACTGAAGCTTTCTTT
>TRBD1|TRBV2|TRBJ2-7|NA
CATSGQGAREQYF
TGTGCCACCTCGGGACAGGGGGCGAGGGAGCAGTACTTC
>NA|TRBV18|TRBJ1-1|NA
CASSPRGTMNTEAFF
TGTGCCAGCTCACCACGTGGCACCATGAACACTGAAGCTTTCTTT
>TRBD1|TRBV12-3/TRBV12-4|TRBJ1-1|NA
CASRLQGDTEAFF
TGTGCCAGCAGACTTCAGGGGGACACTGAAGCTTTCTTT
>NA|TRBV29-1|TRBJ2-1|NA
CSVDTSAYNEQFF
TGCAGCGTGGACACGAGTGCCTACAATGAGCAGTTCTTC
>TRBD1|TRBV7-9|TRBJ1-2|NA
CASSYQTGTYGYTF
TGTGCCAGCAGCTATCAGACAGGGACCTATGGCTACACCTTC
>TRBD2|TRBV7-3|TRBJ2-1|NA
CASSTSGGASNEQFF
TGTGCCAGCAGCACAAGCGGGGGGGCATCCAATGAGCAGTTCTTC
>TRBD1|TRBV27|TRBJ2-7|NA
CASSLDRGNEQYF
TGTGCCAGCAGTTTAGACAGGGGGAACGAGCAGTACTTC
>NA|TRBV9|TRBJ1-1|NA
CASSVGDLNTEAFF
TGTGCCAGCAGCGTGGGGGACTTGAACACTGAAGCTTTCTTT
>NA|TRBV4-1|TRBJ1-1|NA
CASSQGSISGGAFF
TGCGCCAGCAGCCAAGGATCGATCTCGGGGGGAGCTTTCTTT